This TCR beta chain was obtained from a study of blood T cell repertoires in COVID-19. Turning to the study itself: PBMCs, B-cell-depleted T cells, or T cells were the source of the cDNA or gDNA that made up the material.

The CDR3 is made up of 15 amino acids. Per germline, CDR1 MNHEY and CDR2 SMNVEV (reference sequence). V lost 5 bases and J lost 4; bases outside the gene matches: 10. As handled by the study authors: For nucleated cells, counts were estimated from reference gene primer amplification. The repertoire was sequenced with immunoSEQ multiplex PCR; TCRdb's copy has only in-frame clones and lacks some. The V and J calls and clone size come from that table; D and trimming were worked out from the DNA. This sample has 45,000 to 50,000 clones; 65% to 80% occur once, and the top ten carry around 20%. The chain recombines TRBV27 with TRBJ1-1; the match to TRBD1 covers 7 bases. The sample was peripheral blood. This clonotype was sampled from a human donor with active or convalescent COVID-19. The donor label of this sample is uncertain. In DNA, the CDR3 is TGTGCCAGCAGTCCCCACAGGGGTCCCAGCACTGAAGCTTTCTTT. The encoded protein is CASSPHRGPSTEAFF.